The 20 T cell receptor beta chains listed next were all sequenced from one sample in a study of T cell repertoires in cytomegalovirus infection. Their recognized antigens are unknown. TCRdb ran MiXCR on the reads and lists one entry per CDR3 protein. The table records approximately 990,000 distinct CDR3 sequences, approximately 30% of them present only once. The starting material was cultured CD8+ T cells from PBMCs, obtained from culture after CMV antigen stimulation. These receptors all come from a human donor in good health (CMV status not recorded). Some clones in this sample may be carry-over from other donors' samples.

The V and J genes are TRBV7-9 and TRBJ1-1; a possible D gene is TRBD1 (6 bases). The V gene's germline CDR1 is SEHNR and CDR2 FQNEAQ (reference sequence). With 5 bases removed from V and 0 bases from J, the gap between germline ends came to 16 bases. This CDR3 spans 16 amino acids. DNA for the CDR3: TGTGCCAGCAGCCCGCAACAGGGTCCGTTGAACACTGAAGCTTTCTTT. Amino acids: CASSPQQGPLNTEAFF.

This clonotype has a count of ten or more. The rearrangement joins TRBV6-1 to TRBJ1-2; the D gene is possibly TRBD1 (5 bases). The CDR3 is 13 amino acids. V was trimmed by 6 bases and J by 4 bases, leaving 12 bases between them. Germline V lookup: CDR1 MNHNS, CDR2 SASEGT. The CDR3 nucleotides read TGTGCCAGCAGGCAGGGTTCTAGCTATGGCTACACCTTC. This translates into CASRQGSSYGYTF.

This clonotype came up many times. CDR3 amino acids: CASSQSGNTIYF. Written as DNA, the CDR3 is TGTGCCAGCAGCCAGTCTGGAAACACCATATATTTT. J is TRBJ1-3 and V is TRBV7-2; D gene unclear. Germline V gene sequence: CDR1 SGHTA, CDR2 FQGNSA. The CDR3 loop spans 12 amino acids. With 5 bases removed from V and 1 base from J, the gap between germline ends came to 3 bases.

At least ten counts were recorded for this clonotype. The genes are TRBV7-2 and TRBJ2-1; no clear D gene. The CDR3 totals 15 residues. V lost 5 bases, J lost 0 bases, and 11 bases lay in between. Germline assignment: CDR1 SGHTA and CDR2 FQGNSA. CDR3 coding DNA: TGTGCCAGCAGCCTAGGTCGTGGCTCCTACAATGAGCAGTTCTTC. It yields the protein CASSLGRGSYNEQFF. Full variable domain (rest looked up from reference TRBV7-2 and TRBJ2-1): GAGVSQSPSNKVTEKGKDVELRCDPISGHTALYWYRQSLGQGLEFLIYFQGNSAPDKSGLPSDRFSAERTGGSVSTLTIQRTQQEDSAVYLCASSLGRGSYNEQFFGPGTRLTVL.

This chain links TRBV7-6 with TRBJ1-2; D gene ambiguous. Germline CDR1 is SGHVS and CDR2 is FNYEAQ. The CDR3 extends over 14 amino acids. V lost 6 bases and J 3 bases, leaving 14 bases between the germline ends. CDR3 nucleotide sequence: TGTGCCAGCAGTCCGGTCTTTACGGACTATGGCTACACCTTC. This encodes CASSPVFTDYGYTF.

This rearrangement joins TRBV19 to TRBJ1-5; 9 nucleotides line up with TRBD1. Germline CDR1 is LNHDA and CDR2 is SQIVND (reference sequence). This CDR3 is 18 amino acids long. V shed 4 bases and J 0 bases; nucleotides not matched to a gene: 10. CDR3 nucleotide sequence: TGTGCCAGTAGTAAGCCTAGGACAGGGGATTATAGCAATCAGCCCCAGCATTTT. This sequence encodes CASSKPRTGDYSNQPQHF.

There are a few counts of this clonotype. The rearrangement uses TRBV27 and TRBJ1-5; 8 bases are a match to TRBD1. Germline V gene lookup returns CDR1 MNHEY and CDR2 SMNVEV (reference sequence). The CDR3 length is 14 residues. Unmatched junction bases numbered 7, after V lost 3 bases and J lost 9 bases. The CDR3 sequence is CASSLTGEKRPQHF. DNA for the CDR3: TGTGCCAGCAGTTTGACAGGGGAGAAGAGGCCCCAGCATTTT.

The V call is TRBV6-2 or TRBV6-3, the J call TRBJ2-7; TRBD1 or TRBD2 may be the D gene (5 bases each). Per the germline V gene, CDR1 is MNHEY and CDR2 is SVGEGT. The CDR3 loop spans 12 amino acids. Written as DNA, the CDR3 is TGTGCCAGCAGTGACGGGACCGCTCTGGTCTGCGTC. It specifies CASSDGTALVCV.

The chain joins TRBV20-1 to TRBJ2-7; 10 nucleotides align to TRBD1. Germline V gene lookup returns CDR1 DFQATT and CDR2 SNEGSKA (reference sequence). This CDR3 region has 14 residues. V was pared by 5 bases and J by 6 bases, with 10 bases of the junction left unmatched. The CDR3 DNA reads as TGCAGTGCTGGCCCGGGACAGGGGTCCGTCGAGCAGTACGTC. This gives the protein CSAGPGQGSVEQYV.

Written as DNA, the CDR3 is TGTGCCAGCAGTGTATTGGCAGGGGATGGTACGCAGTATTTT. Protein sequence: CASSVLAGDGTQYF. The chain uses TRBV2 and TRBJ2-3, with D possibly being TRBD1 (6 bases). Germline lookup yields CDR1 SNHLY and CDR2 FYNNEI. The CDR3 covers 14 residues. V was clipped by 4 bases and J by 8 bases, with 16 bases between them.

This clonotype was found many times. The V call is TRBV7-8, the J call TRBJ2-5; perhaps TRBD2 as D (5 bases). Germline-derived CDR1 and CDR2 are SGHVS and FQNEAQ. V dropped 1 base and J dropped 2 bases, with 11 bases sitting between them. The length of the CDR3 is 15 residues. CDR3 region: CASSLVASKQETQYF. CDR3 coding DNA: TGTGCCAGCAGCTTAGTGGCTAGCAAGCAAGAGACCCAGTACTTC.

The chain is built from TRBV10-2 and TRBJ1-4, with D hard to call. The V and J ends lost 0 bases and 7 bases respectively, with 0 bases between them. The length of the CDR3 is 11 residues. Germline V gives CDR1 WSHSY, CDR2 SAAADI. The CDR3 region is CASSESEKLFF. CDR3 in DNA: TGCGCCAGCAGTGAGTCTGAAAAACTGTTTTTT.

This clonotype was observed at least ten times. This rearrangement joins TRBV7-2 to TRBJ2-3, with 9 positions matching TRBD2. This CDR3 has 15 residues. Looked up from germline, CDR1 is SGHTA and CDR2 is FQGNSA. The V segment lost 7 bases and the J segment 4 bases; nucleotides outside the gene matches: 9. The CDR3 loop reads CASTASSGASDTQYF. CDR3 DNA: TGTGCCAGCACCGCCTCTAGCGGGGCTTCAGATACGCAGTATTTT.

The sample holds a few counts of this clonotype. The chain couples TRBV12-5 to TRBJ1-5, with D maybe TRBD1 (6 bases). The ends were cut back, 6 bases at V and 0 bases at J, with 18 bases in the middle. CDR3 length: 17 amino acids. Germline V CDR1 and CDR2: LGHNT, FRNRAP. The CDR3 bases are TGTGCTAGTGGCTTCCTGACCGGGACACATAGCAATCAGCCCCAGCATTTT. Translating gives CASGFLTGTHSNQPQHF.

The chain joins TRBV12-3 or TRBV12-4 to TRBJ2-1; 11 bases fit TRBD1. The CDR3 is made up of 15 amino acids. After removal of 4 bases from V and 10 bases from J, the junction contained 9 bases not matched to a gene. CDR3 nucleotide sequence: TGTGCCAGCAGTTCTGGGACAGGGGGGCTTTGGGAGCAGTTCTTC. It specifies CASSSGTGGLWEQFF.

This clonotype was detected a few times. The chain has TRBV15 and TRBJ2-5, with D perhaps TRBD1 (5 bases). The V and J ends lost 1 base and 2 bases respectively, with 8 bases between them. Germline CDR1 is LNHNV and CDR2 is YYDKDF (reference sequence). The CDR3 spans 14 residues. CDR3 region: CATSRVQGQETQYF. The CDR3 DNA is TGTGCCACCAGCAGAGTCCAGGGACAAGAGACCCAGTACTTC.

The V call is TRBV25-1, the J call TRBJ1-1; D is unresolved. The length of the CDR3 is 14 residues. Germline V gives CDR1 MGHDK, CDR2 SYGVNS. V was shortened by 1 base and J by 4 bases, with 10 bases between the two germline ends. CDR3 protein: CASSEFGTFTEAFF. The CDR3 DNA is TGTGCCAGCAGTGAATTTGGAACCTTCACTGAAGCTTTCTTT.

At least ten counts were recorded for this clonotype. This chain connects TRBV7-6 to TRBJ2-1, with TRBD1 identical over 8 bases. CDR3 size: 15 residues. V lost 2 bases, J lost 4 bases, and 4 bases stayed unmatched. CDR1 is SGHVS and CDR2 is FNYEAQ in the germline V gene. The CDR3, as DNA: TGTGCCAGCAGCTTACGGACAGGGCCATACAATGAGCAGTTCTTC. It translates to CASSLRTGPYNEQFF.

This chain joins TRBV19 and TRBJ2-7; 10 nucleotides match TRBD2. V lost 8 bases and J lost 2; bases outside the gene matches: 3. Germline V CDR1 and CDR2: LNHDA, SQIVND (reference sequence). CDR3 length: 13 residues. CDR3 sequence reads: CASASGGTYEQYF. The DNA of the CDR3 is TGTGCCAGTGCTAGCGGGGGTACCTACGAGCAGTACTTC.

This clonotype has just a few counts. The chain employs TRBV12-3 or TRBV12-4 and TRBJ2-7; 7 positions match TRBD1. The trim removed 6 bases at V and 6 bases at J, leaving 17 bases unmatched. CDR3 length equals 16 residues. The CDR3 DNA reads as TGTGCCAGCAGCCCCACCCCCGGGACAGCCTTTTCCGAGCAGTACGTC. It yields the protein CASSPTPGTAFSEQYV.